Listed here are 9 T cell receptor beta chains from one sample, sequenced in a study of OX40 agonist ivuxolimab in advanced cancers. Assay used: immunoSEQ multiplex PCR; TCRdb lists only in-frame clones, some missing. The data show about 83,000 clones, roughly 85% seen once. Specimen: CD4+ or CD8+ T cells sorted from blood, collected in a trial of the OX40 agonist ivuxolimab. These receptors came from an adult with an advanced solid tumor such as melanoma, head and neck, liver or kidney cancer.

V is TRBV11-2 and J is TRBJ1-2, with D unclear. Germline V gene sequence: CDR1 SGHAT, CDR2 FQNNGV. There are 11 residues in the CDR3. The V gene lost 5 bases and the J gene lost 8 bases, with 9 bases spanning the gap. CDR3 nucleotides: TGTGCCAGCAGCCAGATGGGCGGCTACACCTTC. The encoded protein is CASSQMGGYTF.

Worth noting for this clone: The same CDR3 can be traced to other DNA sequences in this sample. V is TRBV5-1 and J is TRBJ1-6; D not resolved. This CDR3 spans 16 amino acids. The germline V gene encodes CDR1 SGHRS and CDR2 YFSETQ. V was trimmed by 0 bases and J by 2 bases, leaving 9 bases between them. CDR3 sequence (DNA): TGCGCCAGCAGCTTGGGCGCAGGAGCCTATAATTCACCCCTCCACTTT. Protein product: CASSLGAGAYNSPLHF.

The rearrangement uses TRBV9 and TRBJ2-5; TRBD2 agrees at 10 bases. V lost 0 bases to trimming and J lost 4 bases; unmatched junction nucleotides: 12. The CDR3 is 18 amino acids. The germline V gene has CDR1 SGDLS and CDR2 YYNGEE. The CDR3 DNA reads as TGTGCCAGCAGCGTAGGTGGGACTAGCGCCGTGGTAGGAGAGACCCAGTACTTC. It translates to CASSVGGTSAVVGETQYF.

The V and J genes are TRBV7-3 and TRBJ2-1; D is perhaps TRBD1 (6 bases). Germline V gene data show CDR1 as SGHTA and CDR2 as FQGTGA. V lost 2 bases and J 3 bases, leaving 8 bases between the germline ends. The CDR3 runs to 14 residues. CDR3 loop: CASSLRTVYNEQFF. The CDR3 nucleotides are TGTGCCAGCAGCTTACGGACAGTCTACAATGAGCAGTTCTTC.

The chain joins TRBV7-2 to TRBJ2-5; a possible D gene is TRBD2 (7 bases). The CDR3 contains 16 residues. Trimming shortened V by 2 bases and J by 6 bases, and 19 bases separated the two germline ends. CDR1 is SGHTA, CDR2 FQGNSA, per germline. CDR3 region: CASSLTAGAQGKTQYF. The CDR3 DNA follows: TGTGCCAGCAGCTTAACGGCGGGGGCCCAGGGAAAGACCCAGTACTTC.

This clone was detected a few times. CDR3 DNA sequence: TGTGCCAGCAGCTTGTTTGTCGCAGAGACCCAGTACTTC. It yields the protein CASSLFVAETQYF. The chain uses TRBV5-6 and TRBJ2-5; D uncertain. Germline V gene sequence: CDR1 SGHDT, CDR2 YYEEEE. Trimming left V 1 base short and J 4 bases short, with 8 bases between. The CDR3 has 13 amino acids.

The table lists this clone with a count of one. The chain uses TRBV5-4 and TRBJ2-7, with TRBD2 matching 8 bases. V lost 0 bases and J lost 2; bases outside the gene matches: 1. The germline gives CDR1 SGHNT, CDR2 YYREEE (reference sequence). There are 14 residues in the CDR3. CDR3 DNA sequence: TGTGCCAGCAGCTTGGCGGGGGGGCCCTACGAGCAGTACTTC. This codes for CASSLAGGPYEQYF. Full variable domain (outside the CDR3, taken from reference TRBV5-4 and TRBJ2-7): ETGVTQSPTHLIKTRGQQVTLRCSSQSGHNTVSWYQQALGQGPQFIFQYYREEENGRGNFPPRFSGLQFPNYSSELNVNALELDDSALYLCASSLAGGPYEQYFGPGTRLTVT.

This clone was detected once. CDR3 sequence reads: CASSLSNSGNTIYF. In DNA, the CDR3 is TGCGCCAGCAGCTTATCGAACTCTGGAAACACCATATATTTT. The V call is TRBV5-1, the J call TRBJ1-3; D remains unclear. Trimming removed 2 bases at V and 0 bases at J, with 6 bases between. The CDR3 consists of 14 residues. Germline loops: CDR1 SGHRS, CDR2 YFSETQ.

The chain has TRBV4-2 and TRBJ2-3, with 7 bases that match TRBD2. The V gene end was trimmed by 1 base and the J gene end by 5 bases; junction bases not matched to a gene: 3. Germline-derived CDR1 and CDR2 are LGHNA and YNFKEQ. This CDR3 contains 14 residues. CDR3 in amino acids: CASSQGTSEDTQYF. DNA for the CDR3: TGTGCCAGCAGCCAAGGTACTAGCGAAGATACGCAGTATTTT.